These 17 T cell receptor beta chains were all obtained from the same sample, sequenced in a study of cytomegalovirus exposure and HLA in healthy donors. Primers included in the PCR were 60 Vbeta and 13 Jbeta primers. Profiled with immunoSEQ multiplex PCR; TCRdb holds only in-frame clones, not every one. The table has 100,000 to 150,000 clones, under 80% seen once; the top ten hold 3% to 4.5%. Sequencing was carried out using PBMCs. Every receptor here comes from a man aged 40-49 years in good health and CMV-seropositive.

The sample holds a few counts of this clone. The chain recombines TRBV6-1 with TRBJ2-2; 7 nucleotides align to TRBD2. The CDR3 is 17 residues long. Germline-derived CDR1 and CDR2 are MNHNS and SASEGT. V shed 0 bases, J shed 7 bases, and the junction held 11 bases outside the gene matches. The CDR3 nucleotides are TGTGCCAGCAGTGAAGCGGGGAGGGGACGATTTGGCGGGGAGCTGTTTTTT. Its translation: CASSEAGRGRFGGELFF.

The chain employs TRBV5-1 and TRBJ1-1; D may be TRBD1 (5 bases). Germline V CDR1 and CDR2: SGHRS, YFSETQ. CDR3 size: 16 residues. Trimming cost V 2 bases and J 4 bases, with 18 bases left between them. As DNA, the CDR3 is TGCGCCAGCAGCTTCATGGTAAGGGGTCGTGTCACTGAAGCTTTCTTT. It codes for CASSFMVRGRVTEAFF.

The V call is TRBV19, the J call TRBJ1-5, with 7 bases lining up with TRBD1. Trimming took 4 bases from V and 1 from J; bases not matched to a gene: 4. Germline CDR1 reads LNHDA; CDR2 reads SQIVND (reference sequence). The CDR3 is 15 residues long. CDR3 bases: TGTGCCAGTAGTAGACAGGGAGACAGCAATCAGCCCCAGCATTTT. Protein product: CASSRQGDSNQPQHF.

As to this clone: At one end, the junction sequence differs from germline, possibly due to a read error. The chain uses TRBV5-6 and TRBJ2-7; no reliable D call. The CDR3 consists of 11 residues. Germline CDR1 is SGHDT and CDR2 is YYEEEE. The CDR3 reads CASNGRYGQYF. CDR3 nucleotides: TGTGCCAGCAATGGCAGGTACGGGCAGTACTTC.

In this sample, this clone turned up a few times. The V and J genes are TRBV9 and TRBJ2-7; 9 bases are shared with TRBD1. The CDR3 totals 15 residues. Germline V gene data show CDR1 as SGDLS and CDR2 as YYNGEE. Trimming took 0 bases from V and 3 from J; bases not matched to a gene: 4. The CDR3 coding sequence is TGTGCCAGCAGCGTAGAAGGGGGACAGGGCTACGAGCAGTACTTC. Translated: CASSVEGGQGYEQYF.

The CDR3 bases are TGTGCCAGCAGCGTAGGGGTAGCGGACGCCCAAGAGACCCAGTACTTC. As protein: CASSVGVADAQETQYF. The chain uses TRBV9 and TRBJ2-5; D perhaps matches TRBD2 (6 bases). The germline V gene has CDR1 SGDLS and CDR2 YYNGEE. The CDR3 is 16 amino acids. The ends were cut back, 0 bases at V and 1 base at J, with 13 bases in the middle. The whole variable domain, remainder taken from reference TRBV9 and TRBJ2-5, is DSGVTQTPKHLITATGQRVTLRCSPRSGDLSVYWYQQSLDQGLQFLIQYYNGEERAKGNILERFSAQQFPDLHSELNLSSLELGDSALYFCASSVGVADAQETQYFGPGTRLLVL.

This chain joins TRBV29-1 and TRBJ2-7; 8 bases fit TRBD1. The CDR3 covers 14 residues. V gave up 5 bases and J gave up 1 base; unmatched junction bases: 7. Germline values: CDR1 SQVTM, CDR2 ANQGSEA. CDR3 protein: CSVKRQGSSYEQYF. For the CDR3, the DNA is TGCAGCGTTAAGAGACAGGGGTCTTCCTACGAGCAGTACTTC.

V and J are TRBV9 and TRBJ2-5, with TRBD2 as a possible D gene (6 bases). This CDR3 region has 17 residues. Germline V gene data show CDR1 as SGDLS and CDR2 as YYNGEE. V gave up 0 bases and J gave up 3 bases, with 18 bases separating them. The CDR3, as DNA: TGTGCCAGCAGCGTAGATCTAGCGTTAGGTATCAAAGAGACCCAGTACTTC. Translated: CASSVDLALGIKETQYF.

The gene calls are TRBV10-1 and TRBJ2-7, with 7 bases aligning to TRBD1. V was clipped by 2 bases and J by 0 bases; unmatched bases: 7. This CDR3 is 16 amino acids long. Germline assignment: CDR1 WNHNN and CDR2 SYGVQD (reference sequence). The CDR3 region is CASSEPGTASSYEQYF. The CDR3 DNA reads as TGCGCCAGCAGTGAGCCCGGGACAGCCAGCTCCTACGAGCAGTACTTC.

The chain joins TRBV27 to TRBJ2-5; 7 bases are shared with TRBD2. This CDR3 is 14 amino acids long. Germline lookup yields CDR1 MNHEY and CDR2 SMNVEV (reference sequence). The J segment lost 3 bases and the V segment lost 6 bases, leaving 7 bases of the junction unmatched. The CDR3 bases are TGTGCCAGCAGCGGGGGGTCAGGAAAAGAGACCCAGTACTTC. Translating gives CASSGGSGKETQYF.

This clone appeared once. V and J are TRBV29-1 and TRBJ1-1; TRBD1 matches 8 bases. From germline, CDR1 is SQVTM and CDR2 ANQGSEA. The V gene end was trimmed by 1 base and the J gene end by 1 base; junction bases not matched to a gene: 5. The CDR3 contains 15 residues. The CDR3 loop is CSVEGRGLRNTEAFF. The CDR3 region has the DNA TGCAGCGTTGAAGGCAGGGGGCTTAGGAACACTGAAGCTTTCTTT.

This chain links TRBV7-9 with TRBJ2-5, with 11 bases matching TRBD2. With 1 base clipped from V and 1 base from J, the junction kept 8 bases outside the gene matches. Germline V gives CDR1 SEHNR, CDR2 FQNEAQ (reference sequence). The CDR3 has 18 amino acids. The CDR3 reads CASSLVRLAGGFQETQYF. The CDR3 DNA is TGTGCCAGCAGCTTAGTGAGGCTAGCGGGGGGATTCCAAGAGACCCAGTACTTC.

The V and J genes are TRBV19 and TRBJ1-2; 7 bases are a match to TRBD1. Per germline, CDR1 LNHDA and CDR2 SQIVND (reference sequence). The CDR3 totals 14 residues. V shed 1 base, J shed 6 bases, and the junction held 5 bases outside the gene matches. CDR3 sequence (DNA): TGTGCCAGTAGTATAGCCGGCAGGGGGAATGGCTACACCTTC. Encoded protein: CASSIAGRGNGYTF. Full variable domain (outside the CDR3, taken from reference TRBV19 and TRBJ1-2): DGGITQSPKYLFRKEGQNVTLSCEQNLNHDAMYWYRQDPGQGLRLIYYSQIVNDFQKGDIAEGYSVSREKKESFPLTVTSAQKNPTAFYLCASSIAGRGNGYTFGSGTRLTVV.

CDR3: CASSTDRGLTSTDTQYF. DNA of the CDR3: TGCGCCAGCAGCACGGACAGGGGGCTTACTAGCACAGATACGCAGTATTTT. The chain is built from TRBV5-1 and TRBJ2-3; 11 nucleotides line up with TRBD1. The CDR3 sequence is 17 residues long. V was pared by 4 bases and J by 0 bases, with 7 bases of the junction left unmatched. Germline lookup yields CDR1 SGHRS and CDR2 YFSETQ.

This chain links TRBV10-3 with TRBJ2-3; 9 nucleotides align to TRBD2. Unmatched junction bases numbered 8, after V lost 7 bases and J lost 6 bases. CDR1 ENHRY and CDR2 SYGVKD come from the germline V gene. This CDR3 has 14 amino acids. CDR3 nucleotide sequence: TGTGCCATCAAAATGGCGGGGGGGTTGGATACGCAGTATTTT. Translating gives CAIKMAGGLDTQYF.

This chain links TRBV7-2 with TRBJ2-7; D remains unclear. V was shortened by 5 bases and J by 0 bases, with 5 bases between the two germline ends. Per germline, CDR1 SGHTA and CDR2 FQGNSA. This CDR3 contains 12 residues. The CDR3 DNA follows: TGTGCCAGCAGCGAGAGCTCCTACGAGCAGTACTTC. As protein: CASSESSYEQYF.

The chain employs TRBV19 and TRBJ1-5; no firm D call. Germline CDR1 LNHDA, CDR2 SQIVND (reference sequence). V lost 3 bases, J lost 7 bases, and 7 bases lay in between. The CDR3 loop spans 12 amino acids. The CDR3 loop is CASSIPSQPQHF. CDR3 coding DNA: TGTGCCAGTAGTATCCCCTCCCAGCCCCAGCATTTT.